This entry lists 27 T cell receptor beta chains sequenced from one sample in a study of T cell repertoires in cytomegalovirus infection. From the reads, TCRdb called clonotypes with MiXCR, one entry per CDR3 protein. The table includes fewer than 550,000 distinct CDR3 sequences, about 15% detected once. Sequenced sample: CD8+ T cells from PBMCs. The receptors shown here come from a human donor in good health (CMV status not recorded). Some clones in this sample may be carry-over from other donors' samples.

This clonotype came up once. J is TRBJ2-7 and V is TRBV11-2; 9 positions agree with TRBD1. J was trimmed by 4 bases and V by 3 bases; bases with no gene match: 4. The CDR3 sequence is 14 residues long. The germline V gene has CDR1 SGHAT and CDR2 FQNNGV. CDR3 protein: CASSFGQGMYEQYF. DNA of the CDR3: TGTGCCAGCAGCTTTGGACAGGGGATGTACGAGCAGTACTTC.

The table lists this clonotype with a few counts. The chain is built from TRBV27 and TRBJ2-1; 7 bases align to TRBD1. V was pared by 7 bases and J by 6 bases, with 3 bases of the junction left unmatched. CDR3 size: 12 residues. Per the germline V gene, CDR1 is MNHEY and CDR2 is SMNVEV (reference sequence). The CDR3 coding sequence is TGTGCCAGCAAGTCAGGGGGCAATGAGCAGTTCTTC. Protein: CASKSGGNEQFF.

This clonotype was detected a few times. Here the CDR3 DNA reads TGTGCCAGCAGCTTCGGAGTAGCGGGAGAAGGCACAGATACGCAGTATTTT. It specifies CASSFGVAGEGTDTQYF. V is TRBV3-1 and J is TRBJ2-3; 9 positions match TRBD2. Looked up from germline, CDR1 is LGHDT and CDR2 is YNNKEL (reference sequence). J was trimmed by 1 base and V by 5 bases; bases with no gene match: 10. This CDR3 contains 17 residues.

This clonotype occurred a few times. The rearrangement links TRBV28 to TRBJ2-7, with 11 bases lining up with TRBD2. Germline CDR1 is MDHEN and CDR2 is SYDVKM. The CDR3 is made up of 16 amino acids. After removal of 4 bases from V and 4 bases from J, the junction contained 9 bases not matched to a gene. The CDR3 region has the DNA TGTGCCAGCAGTTCCGCGACTAGCGGGGTTATATACGAGCAGTACTTC. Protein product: CASSSATSGVIYEQYF.

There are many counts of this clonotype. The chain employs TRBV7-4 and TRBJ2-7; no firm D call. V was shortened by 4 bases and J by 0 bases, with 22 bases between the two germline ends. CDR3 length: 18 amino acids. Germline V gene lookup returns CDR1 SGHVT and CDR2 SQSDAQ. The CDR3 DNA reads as TGTGCCAGCAGCTCACACCCCTGGTCCGGAAACTTCTCCTACGAGCAGTACTTC. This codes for CASSSHPWSGNFSYEQYF.

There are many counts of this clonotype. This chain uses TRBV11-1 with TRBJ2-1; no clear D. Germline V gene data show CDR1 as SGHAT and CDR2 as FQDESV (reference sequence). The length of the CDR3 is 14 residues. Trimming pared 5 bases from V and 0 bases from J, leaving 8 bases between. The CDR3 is CASSRLSSYNEQFF. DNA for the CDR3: TGTGCCAGCAGCCGACTTAGCTCCTACAATGAGCAGTTCTTC.

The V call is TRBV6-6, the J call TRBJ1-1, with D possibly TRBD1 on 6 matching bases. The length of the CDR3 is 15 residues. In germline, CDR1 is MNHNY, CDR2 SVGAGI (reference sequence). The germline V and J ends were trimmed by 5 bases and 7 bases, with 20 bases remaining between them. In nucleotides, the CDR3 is TGTGCCAGCAGTGCCCCGGTTAAGGGGGGTTATGAAGCTTTCTTT. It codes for CASSAPVKGGYEAFF.

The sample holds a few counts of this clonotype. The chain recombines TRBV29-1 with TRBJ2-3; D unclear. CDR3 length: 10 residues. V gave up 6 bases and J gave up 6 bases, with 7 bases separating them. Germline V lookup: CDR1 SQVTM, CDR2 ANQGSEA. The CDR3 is CSVRLDTQYF. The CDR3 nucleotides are TGCAGCGTCCGGTTGGATACGCAGTATTTT.

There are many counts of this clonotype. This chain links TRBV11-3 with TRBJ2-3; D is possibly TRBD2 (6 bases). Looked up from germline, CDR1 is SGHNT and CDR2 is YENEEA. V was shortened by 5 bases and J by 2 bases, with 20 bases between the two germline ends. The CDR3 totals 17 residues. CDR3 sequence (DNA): TGTGCCAGCAGCCCTGGTCCTGGAGGGGTTGACACAGATACGCAGTATTTT. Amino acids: CASSPGPGGVDTDTQYF.

The CDR3 nucleotides read TGTGCCAGCAGTGTAACAGAACTCAAAGAGACCCAGTACTTC. Translating it yields CASSVTELKETQYF. The chain couples TRBV2 to TRBJ2-5; D gene uncertain. The V gene's germline CDR1 is SNHLY and CDR2 FYNNEI. The V end was cut by 4 bases, the J end by 3 bases, with 12 bases between. The CDR3 totals 14 residues.

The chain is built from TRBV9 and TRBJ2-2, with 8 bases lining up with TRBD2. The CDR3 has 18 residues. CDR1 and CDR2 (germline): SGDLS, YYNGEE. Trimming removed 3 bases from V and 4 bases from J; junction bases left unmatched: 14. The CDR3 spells CASSEAPGTSLSTGELFF. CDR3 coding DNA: TGTGCCAGCAGCGAAGCCCCCGGGACTAGTCTAAGCACCGGGGAGCTGTTTTTT. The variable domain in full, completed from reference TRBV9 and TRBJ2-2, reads DSGVTQTPKHLITATGQRVTLRCSPRSGDLSVYWYQQSLDQGLQFLIQYYNGEERAKGNILERFSAQQFPDLHSELNLSSLELGDSALYFCASSEAPGTSLSTGELFFGEGSRLTVL.

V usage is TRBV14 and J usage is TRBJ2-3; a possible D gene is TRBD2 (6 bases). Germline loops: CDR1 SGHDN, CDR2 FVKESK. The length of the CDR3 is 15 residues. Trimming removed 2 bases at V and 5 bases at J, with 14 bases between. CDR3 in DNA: TGTGCCAGCAGCCAAAGGCGCGGGAAGGGAGATACGCAGTATTTT. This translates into CASSQRRGKGDTQYF. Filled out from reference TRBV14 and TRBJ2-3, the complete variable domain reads EAGVTQFPSHSVIEKGQTVTLRCDPISGHDNLYWYRRVMGKEIKFLLHFVKESKQDESGMPNNRFLAERTGGTYSTLKVQPAELEDSGVYFCASSQRRGKGDTQYFGPGTRLTVL.

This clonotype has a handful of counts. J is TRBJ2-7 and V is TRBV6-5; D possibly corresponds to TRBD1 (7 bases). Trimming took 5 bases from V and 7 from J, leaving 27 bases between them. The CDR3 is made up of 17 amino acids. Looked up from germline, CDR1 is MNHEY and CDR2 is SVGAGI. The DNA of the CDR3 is TGTGCCAGCAGTCGGGACAGCCTCGGGTCTAGCGCGTGGGAGCAGTACTTC. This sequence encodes CASSRDSLGSSAWEQYF.

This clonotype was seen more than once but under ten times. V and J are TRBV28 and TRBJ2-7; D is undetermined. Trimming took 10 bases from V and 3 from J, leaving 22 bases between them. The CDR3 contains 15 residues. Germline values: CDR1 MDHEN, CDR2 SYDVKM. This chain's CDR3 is CATGRRTLVGYEQYF. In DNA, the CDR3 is TGTGCCACCGGTAGGCGGACCTTGGTGGGCTACGAGCAGTACTTC.

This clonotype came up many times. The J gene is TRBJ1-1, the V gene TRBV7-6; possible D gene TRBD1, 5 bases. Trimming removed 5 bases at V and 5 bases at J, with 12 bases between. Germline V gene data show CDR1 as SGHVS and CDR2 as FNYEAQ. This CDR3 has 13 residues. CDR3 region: CASSQRGETEAFF. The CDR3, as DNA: TGTGCCAGCAGCCAGCGGGGGGAGACTGAAGCTTTCTTT.

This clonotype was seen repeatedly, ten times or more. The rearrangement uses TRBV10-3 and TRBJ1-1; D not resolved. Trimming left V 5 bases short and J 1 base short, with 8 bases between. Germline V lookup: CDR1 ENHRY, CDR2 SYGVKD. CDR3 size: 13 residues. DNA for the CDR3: TGTGCCATCAGTCTCTCACCGAACACTGAAGCTTTCTTT. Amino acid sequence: CAISLSPNTEAFF.

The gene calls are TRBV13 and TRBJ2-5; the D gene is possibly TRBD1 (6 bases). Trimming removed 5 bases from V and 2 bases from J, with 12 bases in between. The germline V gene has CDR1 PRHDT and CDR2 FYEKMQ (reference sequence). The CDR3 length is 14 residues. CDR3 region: CASSLNREQETQYF. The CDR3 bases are TGTGCCAGCAGCCTCAACAGGGAACAAGAGACCCAGTACTTC.

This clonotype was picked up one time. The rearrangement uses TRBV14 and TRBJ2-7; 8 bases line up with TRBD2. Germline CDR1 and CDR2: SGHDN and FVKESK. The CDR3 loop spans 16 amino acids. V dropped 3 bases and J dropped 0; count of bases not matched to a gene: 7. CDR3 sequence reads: CASSHGSSGSSYEQYF. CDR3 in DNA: TGTGCCAGCAGCCATGGGTCAAGCGGGAGCTCCTACGAGCAGTACTTC.

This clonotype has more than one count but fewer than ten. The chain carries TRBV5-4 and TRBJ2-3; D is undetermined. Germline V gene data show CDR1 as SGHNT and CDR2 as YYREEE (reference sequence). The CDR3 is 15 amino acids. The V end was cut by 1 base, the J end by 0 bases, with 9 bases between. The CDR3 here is CASSLYPASTDTQYF. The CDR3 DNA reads TGTGCCAGCAGCTTGTATCCAGCAAGCACAGATACGCAGTATTTT.

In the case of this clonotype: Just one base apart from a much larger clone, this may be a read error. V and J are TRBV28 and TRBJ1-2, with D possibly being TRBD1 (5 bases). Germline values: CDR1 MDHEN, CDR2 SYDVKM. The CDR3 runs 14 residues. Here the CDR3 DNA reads TGTGCCAGCACCAAGGGACCAGGCCTCTATGTCTACACCTTC. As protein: CASTKGPGLYVYTF.

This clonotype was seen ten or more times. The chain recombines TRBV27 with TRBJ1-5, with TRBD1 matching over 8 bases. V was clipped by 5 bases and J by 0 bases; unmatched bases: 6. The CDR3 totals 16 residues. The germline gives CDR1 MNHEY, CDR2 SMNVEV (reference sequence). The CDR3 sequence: CASSRTGRFSNQPQHF. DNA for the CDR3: TGTGCCAGCAGTCGGACAGGGCGCTTTAGCAATCAGCCCCAGCATTTT.

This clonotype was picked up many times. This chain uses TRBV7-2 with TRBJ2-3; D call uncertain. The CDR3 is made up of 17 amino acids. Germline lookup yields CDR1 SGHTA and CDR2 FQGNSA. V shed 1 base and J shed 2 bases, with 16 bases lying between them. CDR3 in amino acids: CASSLEESPTHTDTQYF. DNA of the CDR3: TGTGCCAGCAGCTTAGAAGAGTCTCCTACCCACACAGATACGCAGTATTTT.

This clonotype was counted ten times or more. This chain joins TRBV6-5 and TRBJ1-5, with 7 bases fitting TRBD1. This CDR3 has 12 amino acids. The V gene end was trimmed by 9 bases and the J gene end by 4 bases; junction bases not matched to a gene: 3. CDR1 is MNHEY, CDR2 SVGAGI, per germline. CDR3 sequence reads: CASSTGNQPQHF. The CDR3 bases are TGTGCCAGTTCGACAGGGAATCAGCCCCAGCATTTT.

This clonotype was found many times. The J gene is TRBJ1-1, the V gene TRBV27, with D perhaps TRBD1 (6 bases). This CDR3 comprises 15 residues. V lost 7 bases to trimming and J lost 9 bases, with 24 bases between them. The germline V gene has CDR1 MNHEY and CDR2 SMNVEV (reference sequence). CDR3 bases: TGTGCCAGCACCACAACTGGCCAAGGGGGTCGTAAAGCTTTCTTT. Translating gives CASTTTGQGGRKAFF.

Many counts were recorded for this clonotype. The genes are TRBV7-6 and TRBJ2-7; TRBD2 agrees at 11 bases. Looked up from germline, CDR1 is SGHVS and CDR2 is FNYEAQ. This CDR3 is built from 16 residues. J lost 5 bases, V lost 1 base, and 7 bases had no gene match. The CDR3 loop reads CASSLELAGASDEQYF. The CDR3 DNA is TGTGCCAGCAGCTTAGAACTAGCGGGAGCCAGCGACGAGCAGTACTTC.

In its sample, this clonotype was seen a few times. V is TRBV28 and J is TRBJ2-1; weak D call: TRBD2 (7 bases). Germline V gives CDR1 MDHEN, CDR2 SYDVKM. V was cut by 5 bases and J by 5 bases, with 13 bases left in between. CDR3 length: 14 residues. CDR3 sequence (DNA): TGTGCCAGCAGTCCACAGGGACTACACAATGAGCAGTTCTTC. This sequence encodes CASSPQGLHNEQFF.

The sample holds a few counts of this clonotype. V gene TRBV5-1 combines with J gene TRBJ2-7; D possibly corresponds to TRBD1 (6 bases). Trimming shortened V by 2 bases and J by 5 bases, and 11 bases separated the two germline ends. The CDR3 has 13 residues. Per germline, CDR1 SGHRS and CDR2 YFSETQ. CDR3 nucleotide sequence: TGCGCCAGCAGCTTTACAGGGAGCCACGAGCAGTACTTC. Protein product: CASSFTGSHEQYF.